The 3 T cell receptor beta chains below were found in one sample sequenced in a study of T cells expressing NK-cell markers. One entry per CDR3 protein, without DNA, is what TCRdb gives after re-calling the 5' RACE reads. Here the sample table reports around 260,000 distinct CDR3 sequences. Sequenced: blood T cells: a sorted CD56 or NKG2C T cell subset, CD4+ or CD8+ T cells, or bulk PBMC T cells (not recorded which). The origin of the receptors is a woman aged 18 to 75 in good health.

The chain carries TRBV12-3 or TRBV12-4 and TRBJ2-1; absent DNA, TCRdb's TRBD2 call cannot be checked. The CDR3 has 18 residues. CDR3 amino acids: CASSGLKTSGGLNNEQFF.

J is TRBJ1-1 and V is TRBV27; the TRBD1 assignment by TCRdb is unverifiable without DNA. The CDR3 runs 14 residues. The germline CDR1 and CDR2 sequences are MNHEY and SMNVEV (reference sequence). The CDR3 loop is CASSFWGQVREAFF.

The chain uses TRBV5-1 and TRBJ2-6. Germline CDR1 reads SGHRS; CDR2 reads YFSETQ. The CDR3 runs to 17 residues. This CDR3 reads CASSTPLQGSGANVLTF. The full variable domain, its missing parts supplied by reference TRBV5-1 and TRBJ2-6, is KAGVTQTPRYLIKTRGQQVTLSCSPISGHRSVSWYQQTPGQGLQFLFEYFSETQRNKGNFPGRFSGRQFSNSRSEMNVSTLELGDSALYLCASSTPLQGSGANVLTFGAGSRLTVL.